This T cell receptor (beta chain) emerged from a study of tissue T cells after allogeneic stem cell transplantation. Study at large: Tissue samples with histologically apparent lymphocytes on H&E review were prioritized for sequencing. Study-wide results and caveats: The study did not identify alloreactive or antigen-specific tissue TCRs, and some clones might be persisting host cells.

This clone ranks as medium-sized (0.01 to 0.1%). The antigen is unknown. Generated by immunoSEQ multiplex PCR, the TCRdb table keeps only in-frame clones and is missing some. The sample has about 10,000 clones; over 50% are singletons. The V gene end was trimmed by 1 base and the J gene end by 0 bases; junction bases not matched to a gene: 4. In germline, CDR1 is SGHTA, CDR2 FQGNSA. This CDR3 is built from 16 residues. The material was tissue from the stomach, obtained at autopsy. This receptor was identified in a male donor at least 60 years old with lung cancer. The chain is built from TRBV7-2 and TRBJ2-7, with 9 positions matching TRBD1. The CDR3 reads CASSLVGTGSSYEQYF. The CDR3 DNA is TGTGCCAGCAGCTTAGTTGGGACAGGGAGCTCCTACGAGCAGTACTTC.